This TCR beta chain stems from a study of blood T cell repertoires in COVID-19. About the research overall: From the United States, Italy and Spain came samples of acute and convalescent COVID-19. T cells, B-cell-depleted T cells, or PBMCs provided the cDNA or gDNA that served as material.

Authors' processing steps: Amplifying reference gene primers gave estimates of nucleated cell counts. TCRdb keeps only in-frame clones here, not all; method: immunoSEQ multiplex PCR. Clonal size and the V and J genes are those of that table, whereas D and trimming came from the DNA. The table shows 130,000 or so clones, with 70% to 85% occurring only once. Germline V gene sequence: CDR1 SGHRS, CDR2 YFSETQ. J was trimmed by 10 bases and V by 4 bases; bases with no gene match: 13. CDR3 length: 15 amino acids. The chain combines TRBV5-1 with TRBJ2-2; 7 nucleotides align to TRBD1. Specimen: peripheral blood. The source is a woman aged 70-85 years with acute or convalescent COVID-19. CDR3 sequence reads: CASSPGTALLEELFF. The CDR3 DNA sequence: TGCGCCAGCAGCCCCGGGACAGCTCTACTAGAGGAGCTGTTTTTT.